A selection of T cell receptor beta chains follows, all from one sample in a study of cytomegalovirus exposure and HLA in healthy donors. Here immunoSEQ multiplex PCR was the method, and the copy in TCRdb shows in-frame clones only, minus some. Of around 65,000 clones in the sample, around 80% were seen once. Specimen: PBMCs. These receptors were taken from a woman aged 30 to 39 in good health and CMV-seronegative. CDR3s include the opening cysteine and the closing phenylalanine or tryptophan. D genes are given only for firm matches. Not every row has a clone size; where given, it reads once, few, many or a size class.

V: TRBV9
D: TRBD2
size: -
J: TRBJ2-7
CDR3: CASSTNPSGGAVYEQYF
DNA: TGTGCCAGCAGCACCAACCCTAGCGGGGGGGCCGTCTACGAGCAGTACTTC

V: TRBV28
D: -
size: -
J: TRBJ1-2
CDR3: CASSSRGYIYGYTF
DNA: TGTGCCAGCAGTTCCAGGGGTTACATCTATGGCTACACCTTC

V: TRBV11-2
D: -
size: few
J: TRBJ2-7
CDR3: CASSFYPTGLNYEQYF
DNA: TGTGCCAGCAGCTTTTACCCCACAGGGTTAAACTACGAGCAGTACTTC

V: TRBV2
D: TRBD2
size: -
J: TRBJ2-3
CDR3: CASSVAQRGPDTQYF
DNA: TGTGCCAGCAGTGTGGCCCAGCGGGGCCCAGATACGCAGTATTTT

V: TRBV5-8
D: -
size: few
J: TRBJ2-7
CDR3: CASSAKLGYEQYF
DNA: TGTGCCAGCAGCGCTAAACTCGGCTACGAGCAGTACTTC

V: TRBV30
D: -
size: -
J: TRBJ1-4
CDR3: CARRDYNEKLFF
DNA: TGTGCCCGCCGGGACTACAATGAAAAACTGTTTTTT

V: TRBV7-6
D: -
size: -
J: TRBJ2-3
CDR3: CASSLGTKEYADTQYF
DNA: TGTGCCAGCAGCCTAGGGACAAAAGAATATGCAGATACGCAGTATTTT

V: TRBV11-1
D: TRBD1
size: once
J: TRBJ1-1
CDR3: CASSLRDRGPRNTEAFF
DNA: TGTGCCAGCAGCTTAAGGGACAGGGGTCCGCGGAACACTGAAGCTTTCTTT

V: TRBV30
D: -
size: -
J: TRBJ2-1
CDR3: CAWSRGYNEQFF
DNA: TGTGCCTGGAGTCGAGGGTACAATGAGCAGTTCTTC

V: TRBV4-2
D: -
size: -
J: TRBJ2-5
CDR3: CASRGQYQETQYF
DNA: TGTGCCAGCAGAGGACAGTACCAAGAGACCCAGTACTTC

V: TRBV29-1
D: -
size: -
J: TRBJ1-1
CDR3: CSVEGAGTEAFF
DNA: TGCAGCGTTGAAGGAGCCGGCACTGAAGCTTTCTTT

V: TRBV27
D: -
size: -
J: TRBJ2-7
CDR3: CASSQTASYEQYF
DNA: TGTGCCAGCAGTCAAACAGCCTCATACGAGCAGTACTTC

V: TRBV29-1
D: -
size: -
J: TRBJ1-1
CDR3: CSVVGGNTEAFF
DNA: TGCAGCGTTGTGGGAGGGAACACTGAAGCTTTCTTT

V: TRBV4-1
D: -
size: -
J: TRBJ2-1
CDR3: CASSQDRVLNEQFF
DNA: TGCGCCAGCAGCCAAGATCGAGTCCTCAATGAGCAGTTCTTC

V: TRBV9
D: -
size: -
J: TRBJ2-6
CDR3: CASSATVGAGANVLTF
DNA: TGTGCCAGCAGCGCGACGGTCGGGGCTGGGGCCAACGTCCTGACTTTC

V: TRBV11-2
D: -
size: -
J: TRBJ2-7
CDR3: CASSLTGTYEQYF
DNA: TGTGCCAGCAGCTTAACAGGGACCTACGAGCAGTACTTC

V: TRBV4-3
D: -
size: -
J: TRBJ1-2
CDR3: CASSQVRGFNYGYTF
DNA: TGCGCCAGCAGCCAAGTACGAGGTTTCAACTATGGCTACACCTTC

V: TRBV12-5
D: TRBD1
size: -
J: TRBJ1-1
CDR3: CASGLPRTGIEAFF
DNA: TGTGCTAGTGGTTTACCCCGGACAGGGATAGAAGCTTTCTTT

V: TRBV2
D: TRBD2
size: -
J: TRBJ2-5
CDR3: CASGGLAGGTQYF
DNA: TGTGCCAGCGGGGGACTAGCGGGAGGTACCCAGTACTTC

V: TRBV30
D: -
size: -
J: TRBJ2-6
CDR3: CACYSGANVLTF
DNA: TGTGCCTGTTACTCTGGGGCCAACGTCCTGACTTTC